The following is a TCR beta chain sequence with its context. This entry comes from a study of CD8 T cells in Susac syndrome. Reverse transcription of roughly 0.5 to 1 ug RNA was carried out with random hexamers. Across 54 Vbeta and 13 Jbeta, TCR beta CDR3 was amplified with immunoSEQ multiplex PCR. MiXCR was run by TCRdb on the immunoSEQ multiplex PCR reads, yielding one entry per CDR3 protein. The sample contains 150,000 to 200,000 distinct CDR3 sequences, 90% to 95% of which appear only once. Healthy donors served as the controls. They were matched for age and sex. The receptor was derived from a human donor in good health. The sample consisted of CD4+ T cells from PBMCs.

The CDR3 DNA reads TGTGCCAGCAGTTTCCAGGGACGAAACTATGGCTACACCTTC. Encoded protein: CASSFQGRNYGYTF. The chain carries TRBV28 and TRBJ1-2; a weak D match, TRBD1 (5 bases). The V end lost 3 bases, the J end lost 2 bases, and 10 bases lay between the germline ends. The CDR3 length is 14 residues. Germline lookup yields CDR1 MDHEN and CDR2 SYDVKM.